This T cell receptor (beta chain) was found in a study of T cell responses to AZD1222 COVID-19 vaccine. The assay was immunoSEQ multiplex PCR, and TCRdb's table has in-frame clones only and misses some. The table lists 110,000 or so clones, around 84% of them singletons. This CDR3 has 16 amino acids. Trimming took off 0 bases at V and 1 base at J, with 12 bases between the two ends. The V gene's germline CDR1 is PRHDT and CDR2 FYEKMQ (reference sequence). The source of this sequence is an adult who received the AZD1222 COVID-19 vaccine. The chain carries TRBV13 and TRBJ1-1, with D possibly matching TRBD1 (6 bases). The sample here was peripheral blood, taken 28 days after the second AZD1222 dose. The DNA for the CDR3 is TGTGCCAGCAGCTTAGGCCTAGGGGGACGGAACACTGAAGCTTTCTTT. Residues: CASSLGLGGRNTEAFF. Based on the CDR3 plus reference TRBV13 and TRBJ1-1, the full variable domain is AAGVIQSPRHLIKEKRETATLKCYPIPRHDTVYWYQQGPGQDPQFLISFYEKMQSDKGSIPDRFSAQQFSDYHSELNMSSLELGDSALYFCASSLGLGGRNTEAFFGQGTRLTVV.